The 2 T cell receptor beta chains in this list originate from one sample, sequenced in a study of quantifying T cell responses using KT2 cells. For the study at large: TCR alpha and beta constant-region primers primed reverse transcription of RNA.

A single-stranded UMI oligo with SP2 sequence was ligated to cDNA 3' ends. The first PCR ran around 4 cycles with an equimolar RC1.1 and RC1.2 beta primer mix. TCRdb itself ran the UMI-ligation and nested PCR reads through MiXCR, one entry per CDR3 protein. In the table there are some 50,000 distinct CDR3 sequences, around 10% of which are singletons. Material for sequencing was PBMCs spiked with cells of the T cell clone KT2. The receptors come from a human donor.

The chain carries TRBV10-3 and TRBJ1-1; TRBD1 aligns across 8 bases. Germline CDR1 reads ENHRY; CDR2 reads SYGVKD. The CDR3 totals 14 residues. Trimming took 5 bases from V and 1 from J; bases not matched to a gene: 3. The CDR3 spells CAISYGQGNTEAFF. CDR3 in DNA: TGTGCCATCAGTTATGGACAGGGGAACACTGAAGCTTTCTTT.

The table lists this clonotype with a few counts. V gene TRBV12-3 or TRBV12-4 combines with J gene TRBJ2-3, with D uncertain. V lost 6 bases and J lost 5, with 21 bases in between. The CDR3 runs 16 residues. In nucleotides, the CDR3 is TGTGCCAGCAGCCGGGTCGAAGCGAAGGCGTTAGATACGCAGTATTTT. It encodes CASSRVEAKALDTQYF.